The T cell receptor (beta chain) described here comes from a study of blood T cell repertoires in COVID-19 (dated by TCRdb to the early 2020s). About the investigation overall: Samples from collaborators originated in the United States, Italy and Spain and spanned both the acute and convalescent phases of COVID-19. Deeply sampled blood TCRbeta repertoires from subjects exposed to, actively infected with, or recovered from COVID-19 were included in the dataset. HLA class I and class II types, where available, came from metadata supplied by the sample provider rather than from assay-based typing. The material from the prospective study consisted of cDNA or gDNA derived from T cells, B-cell-depleted T cells, or PBMCs. The repertoires were made available in a free public database intended to serve as a resource for research on the immune response to SARS-CoV-2. The samples were drawn from two sources: the first 160 participants of the ongoing ImmuneRACE study, and fewer than 1,500 subjects contributed by 6 global collaborators. Nearly every sample came with metadata listing a de-identified subject ID, COVID-19 status, age in years and sex.

On this clone: Its antigen remains unidentified. Nothing much larger sits one base from this clone, and base qualities are not available.

Results and caveats for the whole study, not just this receptor: How much clinical and demographic metadata was included differed by source and by participant, and the metadata was provided uncurated.

Each collaborating institution followed its own protocols to collect whole blood in K2EDTA tubes. For TCRbeta analysis, collaborators shipped samples in one of three forms: frozen whole blood, isolated PBMCs, or DNA extracted from either of those sample types. TCRbeta CDR3 regions were amplified from genomic DNA by means of the immunoSEQ Assay, a bias-controlled multiplex PCR. Under the source paper's analysis protocol: The number of nucleated cells in each sample was estimated from the amplification of reference gene primers within the assay. To quantify the absolute abundance of each unique TCRbeta CDR3 rearrangement, sequence reads were collapsed and filtered. For each sample, productive Simpson clonality was calculated as the square root of Simpson's diversity index across productive rearrangements. This is the immuneACCESS table as TCRdb keeps it, with only in-frame sequences that have V and J called. A part of the clones is gone; compared with another copy, unresolved V genes explain less than half, and the rest is unexplained. Clone size and V and J calls were adopted from that table, with D and trimming inferred from the DNA. This sample has tens of thousands of clones in its table, and approximately 80% of those were observed once. 10% to 15% of the sample belongs to the ten largest clones.

The germline V gene (reference sequence) provides CDR1 GTSNPN and CDR2 SVGIG. There are 13 amino acids in the CDR3, from cysteine to phenylalanine inclusive. Only CDR3 DNA remains: 39 bases, in frame from the first base. V has 5 bases trimmed and J has 4 bases trimmed; junction bases matching no gene number 3. This sequence uses TRBV30 and TRBJ1-5, with 9 junctional bases fitting TRBD1. Sequences were obtained from peripheral blood. The clonotype comes from a human donor in a cohort sampled during active COVID-19. At the DNA level, the sequence is TGTGCCTGGGGGACAGGGAAGAATCAGCCCCAGCATTTT. It is translated as CAWGTGKNQPQHF.